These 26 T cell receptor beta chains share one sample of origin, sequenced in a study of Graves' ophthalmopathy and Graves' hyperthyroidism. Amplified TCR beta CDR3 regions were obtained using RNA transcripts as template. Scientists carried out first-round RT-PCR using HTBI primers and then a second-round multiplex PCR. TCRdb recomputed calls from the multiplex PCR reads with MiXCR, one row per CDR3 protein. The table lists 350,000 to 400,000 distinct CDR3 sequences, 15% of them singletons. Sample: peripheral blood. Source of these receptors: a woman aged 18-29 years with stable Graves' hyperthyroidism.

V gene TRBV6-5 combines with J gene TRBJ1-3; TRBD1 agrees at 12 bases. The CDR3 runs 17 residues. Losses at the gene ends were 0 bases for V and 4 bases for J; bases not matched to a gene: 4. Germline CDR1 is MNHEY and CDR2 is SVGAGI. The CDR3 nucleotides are TGTGCCAGCAGTTACTCGGGACAGGGGGCGCCGGGAAACACCATATATTTT. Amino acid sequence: CASSYSGQGAPGNTIYF.

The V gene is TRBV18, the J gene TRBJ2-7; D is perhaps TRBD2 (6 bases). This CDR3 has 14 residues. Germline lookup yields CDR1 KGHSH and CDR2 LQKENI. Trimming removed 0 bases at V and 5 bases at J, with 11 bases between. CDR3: CASSPPNGGHEQYF. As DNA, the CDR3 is TGTGCCAGCTCACCACCAAACGGAGGGCACGAGCAGTACTTC.

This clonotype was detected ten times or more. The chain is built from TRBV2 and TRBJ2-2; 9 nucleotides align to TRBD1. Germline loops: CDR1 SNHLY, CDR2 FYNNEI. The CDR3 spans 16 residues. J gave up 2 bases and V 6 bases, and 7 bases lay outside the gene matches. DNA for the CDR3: TGTGCCAGCAGCGCTCCGGGACAGGGAAACACCGGGGAGCTGTTTTTT. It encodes CASSAPGQGNTGELFF.

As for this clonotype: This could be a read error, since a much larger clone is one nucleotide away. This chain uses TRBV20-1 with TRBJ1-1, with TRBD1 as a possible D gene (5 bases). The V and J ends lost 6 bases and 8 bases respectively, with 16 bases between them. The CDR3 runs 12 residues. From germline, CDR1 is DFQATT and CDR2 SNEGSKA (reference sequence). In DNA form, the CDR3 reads TGCAGTGCGCCTCGGGGGTCAACCGAAGCTTTCTTT. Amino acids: CSAPRGSTEAFF.

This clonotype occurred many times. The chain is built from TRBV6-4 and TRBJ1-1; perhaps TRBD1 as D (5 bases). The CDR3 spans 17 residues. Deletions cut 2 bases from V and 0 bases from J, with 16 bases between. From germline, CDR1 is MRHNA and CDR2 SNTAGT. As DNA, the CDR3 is TGTGCCAGCAGTGACCCACGTGGGGCGAATATGAACACTGAAGCTTTCTTT. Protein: CASSDPRGANMNTEAFF.

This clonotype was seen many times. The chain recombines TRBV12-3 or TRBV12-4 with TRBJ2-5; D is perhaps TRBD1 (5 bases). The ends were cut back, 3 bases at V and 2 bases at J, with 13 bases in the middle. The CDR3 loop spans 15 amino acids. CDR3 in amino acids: CASSLMAGRQETQYF. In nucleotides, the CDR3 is TGTGCCAGCAGTTTGATGGCAGGGCGACAAGAGACCCAGTACTTC.

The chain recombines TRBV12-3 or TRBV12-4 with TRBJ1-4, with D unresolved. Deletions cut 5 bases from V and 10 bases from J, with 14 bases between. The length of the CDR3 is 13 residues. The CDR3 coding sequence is TGTGCCAGCAGTCCCAGACTCATAAGAAAACTGTTTTTT. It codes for CASSPRLIRKLFF.

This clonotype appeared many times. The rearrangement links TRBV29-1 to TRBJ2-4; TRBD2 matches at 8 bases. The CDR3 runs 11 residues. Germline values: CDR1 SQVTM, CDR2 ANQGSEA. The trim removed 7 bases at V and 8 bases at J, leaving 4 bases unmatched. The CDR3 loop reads CSAATSDIQYF. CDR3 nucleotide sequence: TGCAGCGCCGCGACTAGCGACATTCAGTACTTC.

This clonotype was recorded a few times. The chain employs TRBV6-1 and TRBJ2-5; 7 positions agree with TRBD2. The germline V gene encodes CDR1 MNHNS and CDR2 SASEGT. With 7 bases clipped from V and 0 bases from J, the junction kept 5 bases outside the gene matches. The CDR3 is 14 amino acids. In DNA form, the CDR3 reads TGTGCCAGCATCCAGGGACTATACCAAGAGACCCAGTACTTC. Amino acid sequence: CASIQGLYQETQYF.

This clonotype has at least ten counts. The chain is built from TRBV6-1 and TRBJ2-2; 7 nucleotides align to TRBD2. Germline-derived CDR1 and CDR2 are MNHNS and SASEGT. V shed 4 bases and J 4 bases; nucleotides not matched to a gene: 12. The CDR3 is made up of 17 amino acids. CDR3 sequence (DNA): TGTGCCAGCAGTGGGCTAGCGGAGCCGTTGAGCACCGGGGAGCTGTTTTTT. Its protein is CASSGLAEPLSTGELFF.

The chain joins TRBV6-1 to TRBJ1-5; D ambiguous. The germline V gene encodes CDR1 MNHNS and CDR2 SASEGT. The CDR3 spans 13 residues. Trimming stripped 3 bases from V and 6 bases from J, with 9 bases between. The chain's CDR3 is CASSEREVQPQHF. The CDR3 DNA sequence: TGTGCCAGCAGTGAGAGGGAAGTTCAGCCCCAGCATTTT.

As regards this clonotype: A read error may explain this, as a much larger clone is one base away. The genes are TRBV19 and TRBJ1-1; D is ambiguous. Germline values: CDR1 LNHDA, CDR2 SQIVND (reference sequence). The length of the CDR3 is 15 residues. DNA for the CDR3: TGTGCCAGTAGTACGGGGTTAGCGTTGAACACTCAAGCTTTCTTT. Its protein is CASSTGLALNTQAFF.

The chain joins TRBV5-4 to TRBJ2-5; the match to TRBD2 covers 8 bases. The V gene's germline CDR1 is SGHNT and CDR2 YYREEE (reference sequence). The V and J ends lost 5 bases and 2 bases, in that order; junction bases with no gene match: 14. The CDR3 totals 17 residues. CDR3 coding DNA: TGTGCCAGCAGTTTTACTCGGGGGGGGAAGGGGCAAGAGACCCAGTACTTC. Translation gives CASSFTRGGKGQETQYF.

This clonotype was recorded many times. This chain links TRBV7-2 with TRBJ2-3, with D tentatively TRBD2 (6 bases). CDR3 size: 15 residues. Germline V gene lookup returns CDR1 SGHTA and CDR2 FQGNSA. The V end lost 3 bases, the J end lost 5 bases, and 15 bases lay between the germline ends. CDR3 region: CASSFSAGLRDTQYF. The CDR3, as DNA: TGTGCCAGCAGCTTTAGCGCGGGGTTACGAGATACGCAGTATTTT.

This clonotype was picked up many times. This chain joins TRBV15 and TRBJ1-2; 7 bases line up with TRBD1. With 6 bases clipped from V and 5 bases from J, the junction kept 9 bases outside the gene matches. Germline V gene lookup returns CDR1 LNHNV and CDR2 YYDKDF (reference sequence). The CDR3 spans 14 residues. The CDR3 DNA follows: TGTGCCACCAGTCAACAGGGGTCTGGGTATGGCTACACCTTC. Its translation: CATSQQGSGYGYTF.

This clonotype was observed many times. The DNA for the CDR3 is TGTGCCAGCAGTTTAAGTCACAGCGGACAGTTTTATAGCAATCAGCCCCAGCATTTT. Translation gives CASSLSHSGQFYSNQPQHF. The V gene is TRBV28, the J gene TRBJ1-5; D is possibly TRBD1 (6 bases). Trimming pared 2 bases from V and 0 bases from J, leaving 20 bases between. The V gene's germline CDR1 is MDHEN and CDR2 SYDVKM. This CDR3 region has 19 residues.

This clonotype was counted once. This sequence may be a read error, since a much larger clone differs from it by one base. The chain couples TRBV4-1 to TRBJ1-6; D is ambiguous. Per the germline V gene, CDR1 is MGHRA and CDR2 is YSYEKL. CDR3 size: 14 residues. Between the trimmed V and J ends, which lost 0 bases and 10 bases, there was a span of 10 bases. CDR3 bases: TGCGCCAGCAGCCAAGATGATGCTAAGTCACCCCTCCACTTT. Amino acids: CASSQDDAKSPLHF.

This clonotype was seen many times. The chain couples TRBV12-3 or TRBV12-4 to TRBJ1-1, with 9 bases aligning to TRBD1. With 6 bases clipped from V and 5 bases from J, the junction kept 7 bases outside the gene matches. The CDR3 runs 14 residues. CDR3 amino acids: CASSLTGGATEAFF. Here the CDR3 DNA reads TGTGCCAGCAGCCTGACAGGGGGGGCGACTGAAGCTTTCTTT.

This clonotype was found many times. CDR3: CASRRQGWNSPLHF. CDR3 coding DNA: TGTGCCAGCAGACGACAGGGGTGGAATTCACCCCTCCACTTT. This chain joins TRBV7-2 and TRBJ1-6; 8 bases match TRBD1. Per the germline V gene, CDR1 is SGHTA and CDR2 is FQGNSA. V shed 6 bases, J shed 7 bases, and the junction held 5 bases outside the gene matches. The CDR3 runs to 14 residues.

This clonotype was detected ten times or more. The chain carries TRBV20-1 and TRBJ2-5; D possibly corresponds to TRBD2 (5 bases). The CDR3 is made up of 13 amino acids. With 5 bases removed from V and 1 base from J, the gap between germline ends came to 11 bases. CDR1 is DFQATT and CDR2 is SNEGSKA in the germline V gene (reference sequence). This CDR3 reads CSAGRGSQETQYF. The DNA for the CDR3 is TGCAGTGCTGGCCGGGGTTCCCAAGAGACCCAGTACTTC.

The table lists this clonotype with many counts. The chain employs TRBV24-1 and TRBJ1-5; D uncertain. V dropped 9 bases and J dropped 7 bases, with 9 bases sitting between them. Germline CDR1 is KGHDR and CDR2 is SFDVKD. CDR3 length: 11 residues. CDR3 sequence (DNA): TGTGCCACCGGATCCAGCCAGCCCCAGCATTTT. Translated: CATGSSQPQHF.

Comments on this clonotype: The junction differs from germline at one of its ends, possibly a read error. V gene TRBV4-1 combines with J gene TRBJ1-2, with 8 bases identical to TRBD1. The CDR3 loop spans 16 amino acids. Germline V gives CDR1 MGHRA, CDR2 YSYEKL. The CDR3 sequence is CAGSQASGTGLYGYTF. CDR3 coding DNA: TGCGCCGGCAGCCAGGCCAGCGGGACAGGTCTCTATGGCTACACCTTC.

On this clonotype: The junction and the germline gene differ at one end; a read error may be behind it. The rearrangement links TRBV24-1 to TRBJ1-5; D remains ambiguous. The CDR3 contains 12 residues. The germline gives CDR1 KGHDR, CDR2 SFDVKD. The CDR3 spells CATSVENQPQHF. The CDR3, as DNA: TGTGCCACCAGTGTTGAGAATCAGCCGCAGCATTTT.

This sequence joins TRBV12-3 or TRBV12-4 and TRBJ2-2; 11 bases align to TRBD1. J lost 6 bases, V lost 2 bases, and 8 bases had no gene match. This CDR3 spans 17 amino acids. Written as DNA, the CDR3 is TGTGCCAGCAGTTTAAAGTTATCGGGACAGGGGGCCGGGGAGCTGTTTTTT. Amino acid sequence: CASSLKLSGQGAGELFF.

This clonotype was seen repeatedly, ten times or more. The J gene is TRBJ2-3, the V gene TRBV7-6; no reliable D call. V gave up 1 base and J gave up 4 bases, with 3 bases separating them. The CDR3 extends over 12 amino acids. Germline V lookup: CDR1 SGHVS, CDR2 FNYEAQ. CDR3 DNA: TGTGCCAGCAGCTTAGGCCCAGATACGCAGTATTTT. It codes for CASSLGPDTQYF.

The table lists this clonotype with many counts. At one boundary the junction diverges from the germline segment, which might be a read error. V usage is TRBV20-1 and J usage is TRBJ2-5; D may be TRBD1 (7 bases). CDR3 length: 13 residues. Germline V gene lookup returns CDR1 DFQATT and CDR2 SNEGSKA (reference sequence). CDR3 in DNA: TGCAGTGCTCGAGACAGGGTCGGGGGTACCCAGTACTTC. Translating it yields CSARDRVGGTQYF.